One sample yielded the 10 T cell receptor beta chains listed below, sequenced in a study of T cell responses to AZD1222 COVID-19 vaccine. The protocol was immunoSEQ multiplex PCR, while the TCRdb copy is restricted to in-frame clones and leaves out a portion. The sample records some 130,000 clones, about 88% being singletons. The material sequenced was peripheral blood, taken on day 0 of MenACWY control vaccination. The receptors stem from an adult in good health.

The J gene is TRBJ2-5, the V gene TRBV4-1, with 15 bases aligning to TRBD2. The germline V gene has CDR1 MGHRA and CDR2 YSYEKL. The junction had 5 bases not matched to a gene; V was cut back by 5 bases and J by 4 bases. CDR3 length: 16 residues. CDR3 DNA sequence: TGCGCCAGCAGCTTTCGGACTAGCGGGAGGGTAGAGACCCAGTACTTC. Translated, it gives CASSFRTSGRVETQYF.

The rearrangement joins TRBV28 to TRBJ1-1, with unresolved D. The length of the CDR3 is 13 residues. Trimming removed 5 bases from V and 4 bases from J, with 11 bases in between. Germline CDR1 is MDHEN and CDR2 is SYDVKM. In DNA, the CDR3 is TGTGCCAGCAGTCTGCTAGGCGGCACTGAAGCTTTCTTT. This gives the protein CASSLLGGTEAFF.

The chain joins TRBV24-1 to TRBJ1-2, with D hard to call. V lost 5 bases and J lost 6, with 15 bases in between. The CDR3 is made up of 14 amino acids. The germline V gene has CDR1 KGHDR and CDR2 SFDVKD. The CDR3 reads CATSVGSQRDGYTF. CDR3 nucleotide sequence: TGTGCCACCAGTGTTGGCAGTCAGCGTGATGGCTACACCTTC.

This clone was seen only a few times. Germline is not matched at one junction end, which may reflect a read error. The chain combines TRBV5-1 with TRBJ2-5; tentatively, D is TRBD1 (5 bases). This CDR3 is built from 17 residues. The germline V gene has CDR1 SGHRS and CDR2 YFSETQ. The CDR3 loop reads CASSLEGVPDPQETQYF. Here the CDR3 DNA reads TGCGCCAGCAGTTTGGAAGGGGTCCCCGACCCGCAAGAGACCCAGTACTTC.

The rearrangement links TRBV18 to TRBJ2-7; no clear D gene. The CDR3 has 11 residues. In germline, CDR1 is KGHSH, CDR2 LQKENI. V lost 4 bases and J lost 6, with 7 bases in between. As DNA, the CDR3 is TGTGCCAGCTCACATAAAGTCGAGCAGTACTTC. Translated: CASSHKVEQYF.

The chain joins TRBV30 to TRBJ2-6; possibly TRBD2 for D (6 bases). CDR1 is GTSNPN, CDR2 SVGIG, per germline (reference sequence). The CDR3 contains 16 residues. V was pared by 4 bases and J by 0 bases, with 13 bases between. The CDR3 is CAWIAGPLSGANVLTF. CDR3 DNA: TGTGCCTGGATCGCGGGGCCCCTCTCTGGGGCCAACGTCCTGACTTTC.

J is TRBJ2-4 and V is TRBV3-1 (or the pseudogene TRBV3-2), with 9 bases identical to TRBD1. The CDR3 runs to 20 residues. After removal of 2 bases from V and 0 bases from J, the junction contained 14 bases not matched to a gene. The germline CDR1 and CDR2 sequences are LGHDT and YNNKEL (reference sequence). CDR3 in DNA: TGTGCCAGCAGCCAAAGATCCACGGGACAGGGCATCGGAGCCAAAAACATTCAGTACTTC. This codes for CASSQRSTGQGIGAKNIQYF.

This chain connects TRBV6-5 to TRBJ1-1; D is possibly TRBD1 (6 bases). There are 12 residues in the CDR3. V shed 5 bases and J shed 8 bases, with 12 bases lying between them. Germline loops: CDR1 MNHEY, CDR2 SVGAGI. The CDR3, as DNA: TGTGCCAGCAGTCACAGGGAGGTCGAAGCTTTCTTT. This sequence encodes CASSHREVEAFF.

The chain recombines TRBV9 with TRBJ2-7; 13 nucleotides agree with TRBD2. From germline, CDR1 is SGDLS and CDR2 YYNGEE. The ends lost 0 bases at V and 2 bases at J; junction bases unmatched: 2. CDR3 length: 16 residues. This chain's CDR3 is CASSVGTSGSTYEQYF. CDR3 DNA: TGTGCCAGCAGCGTAGGGACTAGCGGGAGCACCTACGAGCAGTACTTC.

The V call is TRBV5-4, the J call TRBJ2-5; D gene ambiguous. Germline V gene lookup returns CDR1 SGHNT and CDR2 YYREEE (reference sequence). V lost 3 bases to trimming and J lost 1 base, with 10 bases between them. This CDR3 comprises 14 residues. Here the CDR3 reads CASSSDWIQETQYF. The CDR3 region has the DNA TGTGCCAGCAGCTCCGACTGGATCCAAGAGACCCAGTACTTC.